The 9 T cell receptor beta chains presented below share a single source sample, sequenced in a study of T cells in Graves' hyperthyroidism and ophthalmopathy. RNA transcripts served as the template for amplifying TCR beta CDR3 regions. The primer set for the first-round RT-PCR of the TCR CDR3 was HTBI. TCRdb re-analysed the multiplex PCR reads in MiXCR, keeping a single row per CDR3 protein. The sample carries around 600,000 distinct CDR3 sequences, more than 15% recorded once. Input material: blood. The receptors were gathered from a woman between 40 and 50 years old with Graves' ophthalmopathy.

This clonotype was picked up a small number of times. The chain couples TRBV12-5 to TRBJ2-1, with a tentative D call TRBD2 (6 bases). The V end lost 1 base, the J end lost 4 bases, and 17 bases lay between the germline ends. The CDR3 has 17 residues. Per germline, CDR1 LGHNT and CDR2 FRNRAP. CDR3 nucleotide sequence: TGTGCTAGTGGTTTGGGGACCGGTCTTCGGGGGTACAATGAGCAGTTCTTC. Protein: CASGLGTGLRGYNEQFF.

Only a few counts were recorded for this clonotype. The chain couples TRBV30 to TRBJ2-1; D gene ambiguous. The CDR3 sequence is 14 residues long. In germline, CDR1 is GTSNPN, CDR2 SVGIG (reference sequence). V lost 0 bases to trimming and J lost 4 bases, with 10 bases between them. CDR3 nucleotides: TGTGCCTGGAGTGTCTCGCGGAGATACAATGAGCAGTTCTTC. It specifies CAWSVSRRYNEQFF.

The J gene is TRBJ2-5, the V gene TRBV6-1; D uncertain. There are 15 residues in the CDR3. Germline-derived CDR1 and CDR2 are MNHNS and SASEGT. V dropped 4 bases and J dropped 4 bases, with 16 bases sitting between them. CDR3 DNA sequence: TGTGCCAGCAGTGGGCTTCGGGCTTTGGGAGAGACCCAGTACTTC. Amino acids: CASSGLRALGETQYF.

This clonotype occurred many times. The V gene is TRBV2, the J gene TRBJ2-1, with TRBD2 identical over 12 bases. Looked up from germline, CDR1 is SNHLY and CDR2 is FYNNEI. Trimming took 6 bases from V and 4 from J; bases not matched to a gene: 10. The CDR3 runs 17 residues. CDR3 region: CASSQPLGTSGYNEQFF. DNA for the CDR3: TGTGCCAGCAGCCAACCCCTCGGGACTAGCGGGTACAATGAGCAGTTCTTC.

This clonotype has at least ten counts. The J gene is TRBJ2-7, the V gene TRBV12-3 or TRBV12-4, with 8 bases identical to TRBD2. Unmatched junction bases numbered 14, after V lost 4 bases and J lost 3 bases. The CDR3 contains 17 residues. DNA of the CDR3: TGTGCCAGCAGTTCCCGCTGGGGAGCGGGAGTGCACTACGAGCAGTACTTC. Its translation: CASSSRWGAGVHYEQYF.

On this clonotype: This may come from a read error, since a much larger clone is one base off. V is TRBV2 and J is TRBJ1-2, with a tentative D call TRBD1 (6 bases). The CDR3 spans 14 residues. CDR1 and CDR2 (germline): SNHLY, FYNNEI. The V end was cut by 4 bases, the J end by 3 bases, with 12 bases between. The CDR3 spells CASSGKGEDYGYTF. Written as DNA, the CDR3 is TGTGCCAGCAGTGGAAAGGGGGAGGACTATGGCTACACCTTC.

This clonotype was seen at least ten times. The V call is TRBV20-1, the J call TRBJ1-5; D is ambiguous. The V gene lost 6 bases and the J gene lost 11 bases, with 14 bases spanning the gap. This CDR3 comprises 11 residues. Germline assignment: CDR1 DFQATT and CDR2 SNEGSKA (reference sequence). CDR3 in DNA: TGCAGTGCCATCCGGGCCCAGGCCCAGCATTTT. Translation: CSAIRAQAQHF.

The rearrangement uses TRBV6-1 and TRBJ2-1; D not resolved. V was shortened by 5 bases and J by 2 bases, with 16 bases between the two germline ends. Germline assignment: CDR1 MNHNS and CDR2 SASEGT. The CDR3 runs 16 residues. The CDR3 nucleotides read TGTGCCAGCAGTTATTCCTTGGGAATTCCCTACAATGAGCAGTTCTTC. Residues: CASSYSLGIPYNEQFF.

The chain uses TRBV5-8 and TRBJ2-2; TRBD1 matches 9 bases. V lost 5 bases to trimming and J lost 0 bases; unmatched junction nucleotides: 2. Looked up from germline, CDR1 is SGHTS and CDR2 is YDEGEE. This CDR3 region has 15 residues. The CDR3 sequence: CASRRTGANTGELFF. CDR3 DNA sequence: TGTGCCAGCAGGAGGACAGGGGCGAACACCGGGGAGCTGTTTTTT. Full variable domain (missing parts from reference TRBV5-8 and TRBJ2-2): EAGVTQSPTHLIKTRGQQATLRCSPISGHTSVYWYQQALGLGLQFLLWYDEGEERNRGNFPPRFSGRQFPNYSSELNVNALELEDSALYLCASRRTGANTGELFFGEGSRLTVL.